This T cell receptor beta chain stems from a study of cytomegalovirus exposure and HLA in healthy donors. About the study: From donors who were HLA-typed, an early data release held 80 million to 85 million unique TCRs.

This CDR3 comprises 11 residues. Trimming took off 1 base at V and 4 bases at J, with 2 bases between the two ends. Germline V lookup: CDR1 SGHAT, CDR2 FQNNGV. A note on this clone: Its specificity is unknown. Within the sample, other DNA sequences also encode this same CDR3.

Broader study findings: Testing in vitro showed three CMV-associated chains specific for CMV antigens.

The PCR was carried out with 60 Vbeta primers and 13 Jbeta primers. TCRdb keeps only in-frame clones here, not all; method: immunoSEQ multiplex PCR. Of about 160,000 clones in the sample, roughly four fifths were seen once. The specimen was PBMCs. The TCR comes from a man over 45 in good health and CMV-seropositive. The genes are TRBV11-2 and TRBJ2-7; D gene unclear. In nucleotides, the CDR3 is TGTGCCAGCAGCTTAGCTTACGAGCAGTACTTC. Residues: CASSLAYEQYF.